This is a list of T cell receptor beta chains from one sample in a study of cytomegalovirus exposure and HLA in healthy donors. Some clones are missing from TCRdb's copy, which holds only in-frame ones; the method was immunoSEQ multiplex PCR. The sample shows about 210,000 clones, more than 75% of them seen only once. The sequenced sample consisted of PBMCs. These receptors all stem from a male donor in good health and CMV-seropositive. Both conserved end residues are part of each CDR3. D genes are given only for firm matches. Rows may omit the clone size; those that give it use once, few, many or a size class.

J,V,D,size,DNA,CDR3
TRBJ1-3,TRBV6-5,.,.,TGTGCCAGCAGTCGAGGCCGGGGCTCTGGAAACACCATATATTTT,CASSRGRGSGNTIYF
TRBJ2-1,TRBV4-2,TRBD1,.,TGTGCCAGCAGCGGACAGGGCACCTACAATGAGCAGTTCTTC,CASSGQGTYNEQFF
TRBJ2-1,TRBV14,.,.,TGTGCCAGCAGTGGGACTTCCGACAATGAGCAGTTCTTC,CASSGTSDNEQFF
TRBJ1-5,TRBV1,.,.,TGCACCAGCAGCCAAGATCTCCGGTGGCCCCAGCATTTT,CTSSQDLRWPQHF
TRBJ1-1,TRBV7-9,.,.,TGTTCCAGCAGCACAGTGAACACTGAAGCTTTCTTT,CSSSTVNTEAFF
TRBJ2-1,TRBV7-2,.,few,TGTGCCAGCAGCTTAGAGGCTAGGGGCCACAATGAGCAGTTCTTC,CASSLEARGHNEQFF
TRBJ1-1,TRBV7-3,TRBD1,once,TGTGCCAGCAGCTTCACAGGGGGCACTGAAGCTTTCTTT,CASSFTGGTEAFF
TRBJ2-2,TRBV7-3,TRBD1,.,TGTGCCAGCAGCTTAGACAGGGCCGCGAACACCGGGGAGCTGTTTTTT,CASSLDRAANTGELFF
TRBJ1-2,TRBV7-3,.,once,TGTGCCAGCCGCGCGACGGGGGGAGGGGGGAGCTATGGCTACACCTTC,CASRATGGGGSYGYTF
TRBJ2-7,TRBV7-2,.,.,TGTGCCAGCAGCTCCGGTCCGGGTGAGCAGTACTTC,CASSSGPGEQYF
TRBJ1-1,TRBV11-2,.,few,TGTGCCAGCAGCCTTGACCGAACCCGGGAGGGCAAAGCTTTCTTT,CASSLDRTREGKAFF
TRBJ2-1,TRBV30,TRBD1,.,TGTGCCTTAACAGGGGCCCCCAACAATGAGCAGTTCTTC,CALTGAPNNEQFF
TRBJ1-5,TRBV27,TRBD1,.,TGTGCCAGCAGTTCGGGAGGGGGCGCGGGACTCAATCAGCCCCAGCATTTT,CASSSGGGAGLNQPQHF
TRBJ2-7,TRBV6-1,.,.,TGTGCCAGCAACCCTAGGGGCGTCTACGAGCAGTACTTC,CASNPRGVYEQYF
TRBJ2-2,TRBV7-7,TRBD2,.,TGTGCCAGCAGCTTAGGAGCGGCTGGCGGGGGGGCAGTGAACACCGGGGAGCTGTTTTTT,CASSLGAAGGGAVNTGELFF
TRBJ1-4,TRBV4-1,TRBD1,.,TGCGCCAGCAGCCCCTATTCCGGGACAGGGCCCTCTAATGAAAAACTGTTTTTT,CASSPYSGTGPSNEKLFF
TRBJ2-3,TRBV28,TRBD2,.,TGTGCCAGCAGTACCCCGGCGGGGGGCACAGATACGCAGTATTTT,CASSTPAGGTDTQYF
TRBJ1-1,TRBV19,.,.,TGTGCCAGTAGTGCTCAGTCGAGGGGCGGGAGGACTGAAGCTTTCTTT,CASSAQSRGGRTEAFF
TRBJ2-1,TRBV19,TRBD2,.,TGTGCCAGTAGTACCCTAGCGGGAGGAAACTGGGTTGAGCAGTTCTTC,CASSTLAGGNWVEQFF
TRBJ2-2,TRBV27,.,.,TGTGCCAGCAGTGGGGGCGTCACCGGGGAGCTGTTTTTT,CASSGGVTGELFF
TRBJ2-3,TRBV5-6,TRBD2,.,TGTGCCAGCAGCCTTCCGGGACTAGCGGCGGGCACAGATACGCAGTATTTT,CASSLPGLAAGTDTQYF
TRBJ2-7,TRBV4-2,.,.,TGTGCCAGCAGCCAAGTAGATAGCGAGGGCTACGAGCAGTACTTC,CASSQVDSEGYEQYF
TRBJ2-1,TRBV19,TRBD2,once,TGTGCCAGTAGTCCCTATACGACTAGCCATGAGCAGTTCTTC,CASSPYTTSHEQFF
TRBJ2-5,TRBV9,TRBD2,.,TGTGCCAGCAGCGTAGACCTCGCGACTAGCGGGACCCAGTACTTC,CASSVDLATSGTQYF
TRBJ2-5,TRBV6-5,TRBD2,.,TGTGCCAGCAGTTCCTTCGCGGGGGGGCGAGAGACCCAGTACTTC,CASSSFAGGRETQYF
TRBJ1-6,TRBV7-9,.,.,TGTGCCAGCAGCTTAGGACAGACCTATAATTCACCCCTCCACTTT,CASSLGQTYNSPLHF
TRBJ1-1,TRBV9,.,once,TGTGCCAGCAGCGTAGATTACATGAACACTGAAGCTTTCTTT,CASSVDYMNTEAFF
TRBJ1-6,TRBV9,TRBD1,.,TGTGCCAGCAGCTCTCGGACAGGGAATGAGGCCAATAATTCACCCCTCCACTTT,CASSSRTGNEANNSPLHF
TRBJ1-5,TRBV5-1,TRBD1,.,TGCGCCAGCAGCCGAGGACAGGGCGACCAGCCCCAGCATTTT,CASSRGQGDQPQHF
TRBJ2-7,TRBV5-4,.,.,TGTGCCAGCAGCCCGGTGGTAAGCTCCTTGGAGCAGTACTTC,CASSPVVSSLEQYF
TRBJ1-2,TRBV6-5,.,.,TGTGCCAGCAGTTACTCGGGCCAAAACCGCCATGGCTACACCTTC,CASSYSGQNRHGYTF
TRBJ2-7,TRBV13,.,few,TGTGCCAGCAGCTTAGGGGATTTAGAGGCCAAAAAGCAGTACTTC,CASSLGDLEAKKQYF
TRBJ2-3,TRBV11-3,TRBD2,.,TGTGCCAGCAGCAAAGGACTAGCGGGTTCAGATACGCAGTATTTT,CASSKGLAGSDTQYF
TRBJ1-3,TRBV19,.,once,TGTGCCAGTAGACGGGGAAACACCATATATTTT,CASRRGNTIYF
TRBJ1-5,TRBV29-1,TRBD1,.,TGCAGCGTTACATCCGGGACAGGGGCCCAGCATTTT,CSVTSGTGAQHF
TRBJ2-5,TRBV5-4,.,.,TGTGCCAGCAGCTTGGTTGGTCGGGGAATGGGGCAAGAGACCCAGTACTTC,CASSLVGRGMGQETQYF
TRBJ2-3,TRBV11-2,TRBD2,.,TGTGCCAGCAGCTTAGGAGTAGCGGGAGTCACAGATACGCAGTATTTT,CASSLGVAGVTDTQYF
TRBJ2-5,TRBV7-9,.,few,TGTGCCAGCAGCCGGGACATGGAAGAGACCCAGTACTTC,CASSRDMEETQYF
TRBJ2-2,TRBV28,TRBD2,.,TGTGGTCACAGCGGGAGGGCGGGCGGGGAGCTGTTTTTT,CGHSGRAGGELFF
TRBJ2-7,TRBV28,.,once,TGTGCCAGCACCCAGGGAACAGAAAACGAGCAGTACTTC,CASTQGTENEQYF
TRBJ1-1,TRBV6-1,TRBD1,.,TGTGCCAGCCAGTTCCTGACAGGGGTCACTGAAGCTTTCTTT,CASQFLTGVTEAFF
TRBJ1-2,TRBV11-1,TRBD1,.,TGTGCCAGCAGCAAGGGGACAGCTATTAGCTATGGCTACACCTTC,CASSKGTAISYGYTF
TRBJ1-6,TRBV6-5,.,.,TGTGCCAGCAGGCAAGACATATATAATTCACCCCTCCACTTT,CASRQDIYNSPLHF
TRBJ2-2,TRBV5-1,TRBD2,.,TGCGCCAGCAGCTTAGGGAATAGCGGGTTCGGGGAGCTGTTTTTT,CASSLGNSGFGELFF
TRBJ1-6,TRBV5-6,TRBD1,few,TGTGCCAGCAGCCACCCGACAGGGATGGGATCACCCCTCCACTTT,CASSHPTGMGSPLHF
TRBJ1-5,TRBV6-1,TRBD1,.,TGTGCCAGCAGCTCAGGGGGATTGGGTCAGCCCCAGCATTTT,CASSSGGLGQPQHF
TRBJ1-6,TRBV9,.,.,TGTGCCAGCAGCGTACAGGTGGCTTCACCCCTCCACTTT,CASSVQVASPLHF
TRBJ2-5,TRBV18,TRBD1,.,TGTGCCAGCTCACCTGGTACAGGGGGCACGGGGGAGACCCAGTACTTC,CASSPGTGGTGETQYF
TRBJ2-1,TRBV30,TRBD1,few,TGTGCCTGGGGAACACAGGGGGTAAAGGGCAATGAGCAGTTCTTC,CAWGTQGVKGNEQFF
TRBJ2-7,TRBV9,TRBD2,.,TGTGCCAGCAGCGTAGAAGGGACTAGCGGGAGGCACCCCTACGAGCAGTACTTC,CASSVEGTSGRHPYEQYF
TRBJ2-2,TRBV9,.,.,TGTGCCAGCAGCGTAGCTATCAGGGGCCCGAACACCGGGGAGCTGTTTTTT,CASSVAIRGPNTGELFF
TRBJ1-1,TRBV6-5,.,.,TGTGCCAGCAGGCGGGACTACACTGAAGCTTTCTTT,CASRRDYTEAFF
TRBJ2-7,TRBV4-3,.,.,TGCGCCAGCAGCCTTGGTAAGGGGAACGAGCAGTACTTC,CASSLGKGNEQYF
TRBJ1-5,TRBV7-9,TRBD1,.,TGTGCCAGCAGCCGGACAGGGAAGGGGAATCAGCCCCAGCATTTT,CASSRTGKGNQPQHF